The table lists the clone carrying this T cell receptor (beta chain) with many counts. Within the library, unique molecular identifiers were attached to each individual cDNA molecule. Each CDR3 protein is one row after TCRdb ran MiXCR on the RACE reads. The sample gives around 82,000 distinct CDR3 sequences, 6.5% to 8% of which show up once; 1% to 1.5% is in the top ten. CDR3 length equals 16 residues. Germline trimming cut 3 bases from V and 2 bases from J; bases unmatched to any gene: 7. Germline V lookup: CDR1 DFQATT, CDR2 SNEGSKA (reference sequence). Specified time point: patch test 2, 6 weeks after DPC sensitization. As for treatment: therapeutic diphenylcyclopropenone sensitization with weekly scalp DPC. The data were obtained in a study of human T cells and chemical hapten exposure.

V and J are TRBV20-1 and TRBJ2-3, with 11 bases fitting TRBD2. Source: whole blood, taken in connection with sensitization to the hapten diphenylcyclopropenone (DPC). The origin of this receptor is a woman in her 30s with alopecia areata. Some clones in this sample may be carry-over from other donors' samples. The CDR3 protein is CSARPTSGGNTDTQYF. The CDR3 region has the DNA TGCAGTGCTAGGCCCACTAGCGGGGGTAACACAGATACGCAGTATTTT.